This T cell receptor (beta chain) derives from a study of early T cells in non-severe SARS-CoV-2 infection. For the study at large: Sequencing of unsorted whole blood was done on bulk RNA, leaving chains unpaired. Whole-study findings and limits: Clonotype matching in VDJdb favored anti-spike CD8 responses and did not capture private and CD4 specificities.

The sample holds a few counts of this clonotype. The antigen remains undetermined. V dropped 2 bases and J dropped 5; count of bases not matched to a gene: 6. Per germline, CDR1 MNHEY and CDR2 SMNVEV (reference sequence). The CDR3 contains 15 residues. Individual cDNA molecules were tagged with unique molecular identifiers, the study reported. TCRdb fed the 5' RACE reads into MiXCR, producing one record per CDR3 protein. Among about 20,000 distinct CDR3 sequences, under 5.5% were seen once, and the ten largest hold less than 5.5%. The sequenced sample consisted of whole blood. The V call is TRBV27, the J call TRBJ2-4; 7 nucleotides align to TRBD2. This sequence originates from an adult who was a healthcare worker with PCR-confirmed SARS-CoV-2 infection or an uninfected control (not recorded which). The chain's CDR3 is CASSLGRESQNIQYF. The DNA of the CDR3 is TGTGCCAGCAGTTTAGGGCGGGAGTCCCAAAACATTCAGTACTTC.